Here is one T cell receptor beta chain with its context. Its antigen remains unidentified. This sample was included in a study of tissue T cells after allogeneic stem cell transplantation. Study-wide findings and caveats: Motif-based clustering found tissue-specific repertoire signatures shared across patients, though few clones were shared.

The method was immunoSEQ multiplex PCR; TCRdb's version includes in-frame clones alone and lacks a portion of them. Found here are tens of thousands of clones, around four fifths of them singletons; the top ten hold 6% to 8.5%. Sequencing was performed on tissue from the ileum, taken at autopsy. This clonotype was obtained from a female donor older than 55 with lung cancer.

Written as DNA, the CDR3 is TGTGCCAGCTCACCTTCGGGGTTGAACACTGAAGCTTTCTTT. This gives the protein CASSPSGLNTEAFF. The V call is TRBV18, the J call TRBJ1-1; D ambiguous. Germline-derived CDR1 and CDR2 are KGHSH and LQKENI. Trimming took off 3 bases at V and 0 bases at J, with 8 bases between the two ends. The CDR3 has 14 amino acids.